The 32 T cell receptor beta chains reported below all come from one sample, sequenced in a study of T-cell reconstitution after alpha-beta-depleted transplantation in children. Preparation of the TCRbeta library involved a method that used unique molecular identifiers. TCRdb redid the calling of the PCR reads with MiXCR, one entry per CDR3 protein. The table records some 530,000 distinct CDR3 sequences, roughly an eighth of them present only once. The sample consisted of PBMCs from the stem cell graft donor, taken from the stem cell graft. The receptor set was obtained from a human donor who donated a stem cell graft to a child with combined immunodeficiency.

This rearrangement joins TRBV2 to TRBJ2-7; 11 bases agree with TRBD2. The length of the CDR3 is 15 residues. The V gene's germline CDR1 is SNHLY and CDR2 FYNNEI. Losses at the gene ends were 6 bases for V and 3 bases for J; bases not matched to a gene: 7. The CDR3 DNA is TGTGCCAGCAGCGAGGGACTAGCGGCTATCTACGAGCAGTACTTC. Its translation is CASSEGLAAIYEQYF.

This clonotype was seen a handful of times. J is TRBJ2-1 and V is TRBV18; TRBD1 is a possible D gene (5 bases). Trimming stripped 0 bases from V and 11 bases from J, with 11 bases between. Germline V lookup: CDR1 KGHSH, CDR2 LQKENI. There are 13 residues in the CDR3. The chain's CDR3 is CASSPPVRDQQFF. DNA of the CDR3: TGTGCCAGCTCACCACCGGTCAGGGATCAGCAGTTCTTC.

The chain has TRBV7-2 and TRBJ2-7; 9 bases match TRBD2. The CDR3 covers 16 residues. The J segment lost 2 bases and the V segment lost 5 bases, leaving 10 bases of the junction unmatched. CDR1 is SGHTA, CDR2 FQGNSA, per germline. DNA of the CDR3: TGTGCCAGCAGCAGAACATCTAGCGGGGATACCTACGAGCAGTACTTC. Protein sequence: CASSRTSSGDTYEQYF.

This clonotype was recorded a few times. This chain uses TRBV7-2 with TRBJ2-7; D is perhaps TRBD1 (5 bases). Germline CDR1 reads SGHTA; CDR2 reads FQGNSA. Trimming took off 3 bases at V and 9 bases at J, with 15 bases between the two ends. The CDR3 contains 13 residues. The CDR3 region is CASSLGATARQYF. CDR3 sequence (DNA): TGTGCCAGCAGCTTGGGTGCGACAGCAAGGCAGTACTTC.

This clonotype occurred a few times. The V gene is TRBV7-9, the J gene TRBJ2-5; no reliable D call. The V gene's germline CDR1 is SEHNR and CDR2 FQNEAQ (reference sequence). With 3 bases removed from V and 2 bases from J, the gap between germline ends came to 13 bases. The CDR3 is made up of 15 amino acids. CDR3 region: CASSLETGHQETQYF. The CDR3 DNA sequence: TGTGCCAGCAGCTTGGAGACGGGCCATCAAGAGACCCAGTACTTC. The full variable domain, with the rest looked up from reference TRBV7-9 and TRBJ2-5, is DTGVSQNPRHKITKRGQNVTFRCDPISEHNRLYWYRQTLGQGPEFLTYFQNEAQLEKSRLLSDRFSAERPKGSFSTLEIQRTEQGDSAMYLCASSLETGHQETQYFGPGTRLLVL.

The chain links TRBV6-2 or TRBV6-3 to TRBJ2-5, with TRBD1 matching 11 bases. V lost 4 bases and J lost 4; bases outside the gene matches: 5. There are 15 residues in the CDR3. Germline V lookup: CDR1 MNHEY, CDR2 SVGEGT. The CDR3 coding sequence is TGTGCCAGCAGTTCAAGGACAGGGGGCCGAGAGACCCAGTACTTC. This translates into CASSSRTGGRETQYF.

The chain links TRBV6-2 or TRBV6-3 to TRBJ2-3, with a tentative D call TRBD2 (6 bases). V lost 4 bases and J 4 bases, leaving 12 bases between the germline ends. The CDR3 is made up of 14 amino acids. CDR1 and CDR2 from the germline V gene are MNHEY and SVGEGT. In DNA, the CDR3 is TGTGCCAGCAGTTCCCTAGCGCGCCCAGATACGCAGTATTTT. Protein product: CASSSLARPDTQYF.

This clonotype was counted a few times. An end of the junction differs from the germline gene, which may be a read error. J is TRBJ2-7 and V is TRBV6-1; D gene ambiguous. The CDR3 totals 15 residues. Germline values: CDR1 MNHNS, CDR2 SASEGT. The CDR3 region is CASREARLVYHEQYF. The CDR3 nucleotides read TGTGCCAGCAGGGAAGCGAGACTGGTATACCACGAGCAGTACTTC.

This clonotype was detected ten times or more. V is TRBV29-1 and J is TRBJ2-5; 8 bases are a match to TRBD1. The ends lost 6 bases at V and 5 bases at J; junction bases unmatched: 14. CDR1 is SQVTM, CDR2 ANQGSEA, per germline. The CDR3 consists of 15 residues. The CDR3 bases are TGCAGCGTGAAGACAGGGGACGGGTCGTGGGAGACCCAGTACTTC. Protein product: CSVKTGDGSWETQYF.

The table lists this clonotype with many counts. The DNA for the CDR3 is TGCAGCGTTGTGCATCAGGGGGCGCGTACAGATACGCAGTATTTT. It encodes CSVVHQGARTDTQYF. The V gene is TRBV29-1, the J gene TRBJ2-3, with 8 bases identical to TRBD1. CDR1 is SQVTM, CDR2 ANQGSEA, per germline. This CDR3 has 15 residues. Trimming took 4 bases from V and 3 from J; bases not matched to a gene: 9.

This clonotype occurred a few times. The chain is built from TRBV27 and TRBJ2-2; 9 bases align to TRBD1. V gave up 7 bases and J gave up 0 bases; unmatched junction bases: 6. Germline V gives CDR1 MNHEY, CDR2 SMNVEV (reference sequence). The CDR3 is made up of 16 amino acids. The DNA of the CDR3 is TGTGCCAGCACCCTAAGGACAGGGGCGAACACCGGGGAGCTGTTTTTT. Amino acids: CASTLRTGANTGELFF.

This clonotype was found a few times. The genes are TRBV7-3 and TRBJ2-3; TRBD1 matches at 7 bases. The length of the CDR3 is 15 residues. Germline V gene lookup returns CDR1 SGHTA and CDR2 FQGTGA. J lost 2 bases, V lost 4 bases, and 6 bases had no gene match. DNA of the CDR3: TGTGCCAGCAGCTCCACAGGGGTTCCCACAGATACGCAGTATTTT. Translation gives CASSSTGVPTDTQYF.

DNA for the CDR3: TGCAGCGTCGCTGACAGGTTATATGGCTACACCTTC. Translated, it gives CSVADRLYGYTF. V and J are TRBV29-1 and TRBJ1-2, with TRBD1 as a possible D gene (6 bases). Deletions cut 6 bases from V and 5 bases from J, with 13 bases between. The CDR3 covers 12 residues. CDR1 is SQVTM, CDR2 ANQGSEA, per germline.

There are a few counts of this clonotype. The chain carries TRBV29-1 and TRBJ2-1; D gene uncertain. The CDR3 has 13 residues. V was trimmed by 6 bases and J by 0 bases, leaving 9 bases between them. Germline V lookup: CDR1 SQVTM, CDR2 ANQGSEA. The CDR3 DNA sequence: TGCAGCGTCGAACTAAGCTCCTACAATGAGCAGTTCTTC. It yields the protein CSVELSSYNEQFF.

The genes are TRBV12-3 or TRBV12-4 and TRBJ1-2; possibly TRBD1 for D (5 bases). The CDR3 length is 11 residues. Trimming cost V 10 bases and J 5 bases, with 11 bases left between them. This CDR3 reads CATRDDYGYTF. The DNA for the CDR3 is TGTGCCACCAGGGATGATTATGGCTACACCTTC.

This clonotype was seen ten or more times. The V call is TRBV12-3 or TRBV12-4, the J call TRBJ2-7; no clear D gene. CDR3 length: 13 residues. Trimming left V 3 bases short and J 3 bases short, with 9 bases between. The DNA for the CDR3 is TGTGCCAGCAGTTTTCACGGAGACTACGAGCAGTACTTC. Translating it yields CASSFHGDYEQYF.

This clonotype was counted between two and nine times. This chain uses TRBV24-1 with TRBJ2-4; D is possibly TRBD1 or TRBD2 (5 bases each). V was clipped by 4 bases and J by 3 bases, with 12 bases between them. Germline assignment: CDR1 KGHDR and CDR2 SFDVKD. There are 15 residues in the CDR3. The CDR3, as DNA: TGTGCCACCAGTGAGGGGACGGCGAGCAAAAACATTCAGTACTTC. Its protein product is CATSEGTASKNIQYF.

The table lists this clonotype with many counts. This chain uses TRBV29-1 with TRBJ2-1; D might be TRBD2 (5 bases). Germline-derived CDR1 and CDR2 are SQVTM and ANQGSEA. The CDR3 totals 13 residues. V was cut by 8 bases and J by 3 bases, with 14 bases left in between. The CDR3 bases are TGCAGCTCTCAACGGGGAGACTACAATGAGCAGTTCTTC. This sequence encodes CSSQRGDYNEQFF.

This clonotype was recorded many times. The V gene is TRBV6-5, the J gene TRBJ2-3; D not resolved. The length of the CDR3 is 13 residues. Per germline, CDR1 MNHEY and CDR2 SVGAGI. Trimming cost V 2 bases and J 4 bases, with 7 bases left between them. CDR3 bases: TGTGCCAGCAGTTACGCCGTGGCAGATACGCAGTATTTT. Amino acid sequence: CASSYAVADTQYF.

The chain combines TRBV6-1 with TRBJ1-2; 9 positions match TRBD1. This CDR3 contains 15 residues. V was pared by 10 bases and J by 5 bases, with 14 bases of the junction left unmatched. Germline V gene lookup returns CDR1 MNHNS and CDR2 SASEGT. DNA of the CDR3: TGTGCCACAAGTGAGGAGACAGGGGGATTATATGGCTACACCTTC. It codes for CATSEETGGLYGYTF.

This clonotype was found a few times. This chain uses TRBV7-6 with TRBJ2-7; 8 bases line up with TRBD1. Germline CDR1 is SGHVS and CDR2 is FNYEAQ. The CDR3 length is 16 residues. The junction had 15 bases not matched to a gene; V was cut back by 6 bases and J by 5 bases. This chain's CDR3 is CASSPNRDRLIHEQYF. CDR3 nucleotides: TGTGCCAGCAGTCCGAACCGGGACAGGCTTATCCACGAGCAGTACTTC.

Here the CDR3 reads CASSFGRAYGYTF. In DNA form, the CDR3 reads TGTGCCAGCAGTTTCGGCAGGGCCTATGGCTACACCTTC. This chain joins TRBV12-3 or TRBV12-4 and TRBJ1-2, with D maybe TRBD1 (5 bases). The V and J ends lost 3 bases and 4 bases respectively, with 9 bases between them. The CDR3 sequence is 13 residues long.

This clonotype has a count of ten or more. The rearrangement joins TRBV12-3 or TRBV12-4 to TRBJ2-7; tentatively, D is TRBD2 (5 bases). This CDR3 spans 14 amino acids. Trimming shortened V by 2 bases and J by 7 bases, and 15 bases separated the two germline ends. The CDR3 DNA follows: TGTGCCAGCAGTTTACGGGGTCTTGGTGCTGAGCAGTACTTC. It yields the protein CASSLRGLGAEQYF.

This chain connects TRBV5-1 to TRBJ2-7; TRBD1 matches 8 bases. The germline V gene encodes CDR1 SGHRS and CDR2 YFSETQ. The ends lost 0 bases at V and 6 bases at J; junction bases unmatched: 11. This CDR3 region has 16 residues. This CDR3 is CASSLARQVGTGEQYF. DNA for the CDR3: TGCGCCAGCAGCTTGGCGAGACAGGTTGGGACAGGCGAGCAGTACTTC.

This clonotype appeared a few times. The gene calls are TRBV18 and TRBJ2-7; tentative D call: TRBD1 (6 bases). CDR1 and CDR2 from the germline V gene are KGHSH and LQKENI. The CDR3 is 14 amino acids. Trimming stripped 5 bases from V and 2 bases from J, with 13 bases between. This chain's CDR3 is CASSSITGTYEQYF. CDR3 DNA sequence: TGTGCCAGCTCATCAATAACAGGGACCTACGAGCAGTACTTC.

This chain links TRBV4-1 with TRBJ2-5, with D hard to call. Trimming shortened V by 0 bases and J by 1 base, and 18 bases separated the two germline ends. CDR3 size: 18 residues. Germline lookup yields CDR1 MGHRA and CDR2 YSYEKL. The CDR3 DNA reads as TGCGCCAGCAGCCAAGATCGGAGAAGAATGGCGTCCCAAGAGACCCAGTACTTC. Amino acid sequence: CASSQDRRRMASQETQYF.

The CDR3 region has the DNA TGTGCCAGCAGTTTAGGGGGCAGAATATCGGGCTATGGCTACACCTTC. The encoded protein is CASSLGGRISGYGYTF. This chain joins TRBV12-3 or TRBV12-4 and TRBJ1-2; D may be TRBD1 (5 bases). This CDR3 spans 16 amino acids. Trimming left V 1 base short and J 4 bases short, with 16 bases between.

The genes are TRBV10-3 and TRBJ2-3; TRBD2 aligns across 7 bases. V lost 3 bases, J lost 2 bases, and 14 bases stayed unmatched. Per germline, CDR1 ENHRY and CDR2 SYGVKD. There are 18 residues in the CDR3. The CDR3: CAISEGQGQLANTDTQYF. The DNA of the CDR3 is TGTGCCATCAGTGAAGGGCAGGGCCAACTAGCGAACACAGATACGCAGTATTTT.

The chain combines TRBV19 with TRBJ2-7, with D tentatively TRBD2 (6 bases). This CDR3 is built from 14 residues. Germline V gene lookup returns CDR1 LNHDA and CDR2 SQIVND (reference sequence). Trimming took 1 base from V and 3 from J, leaving 10 bases between them. The DNA for the CDR3 is TGTGCCAGTAGTATAGGTAGCGGAGTCTACGAGCAGTACTTC. Its translation: CASSIGSGVYEQYF.

The sample holds a few counts of this clonotype. The chain joins TRBV12-3 or TRBV12-4 to TRBJ1-1, with D unresolved. Trimming took 4 bases from V and 7 from J, leaving 10 bases between them. This CDR3 is built from 12 residues. In DNA, the CDR3 is TGTGCCAGCAGTTACCCGTTGAGTGAAGCTTTCTTT. It specifies CASSYPLSEAFF.

The chain has TRBV7-8 and TRBJ1-1; 7 nucleotides agree with TRBD1. Trimming took 4 bases from V and 0 from J; bases not matched to a gene: 14. Germline V gives CDR1 SGHVS, CDR2 FQNEAQ. This CDR3 has 18 amino acids. For the CDR3, the DNA is TGTGCCAGCAGCTCGATCGCTCCCGGGACAGTGATGAACACTGAAGCTTTCTTT. This encodes CASSSIAPGTVMNTEAFF. Complete variable domain (other parts from reference TRBV7-8 and TRBJ1-1): GAGVSQSPRYKVAKRGQDVALRCDPISGHVSLFWYQQALGQGPEFLTYFQNEAQLDKSGLPSDRFFAERPEGSVSTLKIQRTQQEDSAVYLCASSSIAPGTVMNTEAFFGQGTRLTVV.

This clonotype was recorded a few times. The gene calls are TRBV29-1 and TRBJ2-3; no definite D call. The V gene's germline CDR1 is SQVTM and CDR2 ANQGSEA. The CDR3 has 13 amino acids. V dropped 4 bases and J dropped 2 bases, with 10 bases sitting between them. This CDR3 is CSVALKITDTQYF. The CDR3 DNA sequence: TGCAGCGTTGCCCTAAAAATCACAGATACGCAGTATTTT.